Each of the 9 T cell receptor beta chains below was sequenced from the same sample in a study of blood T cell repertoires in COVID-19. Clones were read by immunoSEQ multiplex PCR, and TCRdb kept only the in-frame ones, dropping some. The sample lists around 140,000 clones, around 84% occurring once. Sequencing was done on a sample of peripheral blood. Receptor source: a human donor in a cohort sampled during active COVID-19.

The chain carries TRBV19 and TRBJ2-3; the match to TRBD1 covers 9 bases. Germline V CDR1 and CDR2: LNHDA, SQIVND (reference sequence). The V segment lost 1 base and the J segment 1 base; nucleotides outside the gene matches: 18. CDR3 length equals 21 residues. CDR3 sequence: CASSIVYPGQGDLWGTDTQYF. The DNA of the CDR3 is TGTGCCAGTAGTATAGTTTACCCGGGACAGGGAGACCTCTGGGGCACAGATACGCAGTATTTT.

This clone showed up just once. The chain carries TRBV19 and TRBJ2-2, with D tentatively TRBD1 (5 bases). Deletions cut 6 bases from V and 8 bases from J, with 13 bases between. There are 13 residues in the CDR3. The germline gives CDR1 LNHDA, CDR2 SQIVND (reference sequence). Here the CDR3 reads CASRRTYLGELFF. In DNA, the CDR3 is TGTGCCAGTAGGCGGACATATTTGGGGGAGCTGTTTTTT. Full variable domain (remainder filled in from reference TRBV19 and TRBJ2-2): DGGITQSPKYLFRKEGQNVTLSCEQNLNHDAMYWYRQDPGQGLRLIYYSQIVNDFQKGDIAEGYSVSREKKESFPLTVTSAQKNPTAFYLCASRRTYLGELFFGEGSRLTVL.

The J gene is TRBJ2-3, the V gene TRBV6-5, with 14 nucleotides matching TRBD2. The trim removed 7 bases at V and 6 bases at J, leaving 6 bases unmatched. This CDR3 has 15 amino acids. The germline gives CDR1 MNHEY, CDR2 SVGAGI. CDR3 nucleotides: TGTGCCAGCACCAGACTAGCGGGGGGGCGGGATACGCAGTATTTT. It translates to CASTRLAGGRDTQYF.

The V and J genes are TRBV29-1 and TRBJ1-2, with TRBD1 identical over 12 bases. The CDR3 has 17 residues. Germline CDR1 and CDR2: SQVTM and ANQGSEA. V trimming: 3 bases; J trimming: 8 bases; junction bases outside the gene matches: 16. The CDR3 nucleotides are TGCAGCGTTGATCCCCTCCCCGGGACAGGGGGCGCGGGCGGCTACACCTTC. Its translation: CSVDPLPGTGGAGGYTF.

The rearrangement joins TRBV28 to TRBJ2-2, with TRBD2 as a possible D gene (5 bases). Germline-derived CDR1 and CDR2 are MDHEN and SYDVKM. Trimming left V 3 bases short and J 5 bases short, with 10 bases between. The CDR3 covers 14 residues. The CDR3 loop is CASSFGRLTGELFF. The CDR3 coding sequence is TGTGCCAGCAGTTTTGGCAGACTAACCGGGGAGCTGTTTTTT.

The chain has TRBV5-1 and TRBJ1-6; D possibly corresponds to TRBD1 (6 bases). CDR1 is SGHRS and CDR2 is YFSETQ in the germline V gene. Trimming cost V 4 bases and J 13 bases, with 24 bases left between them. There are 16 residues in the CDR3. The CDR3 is CASSPLGAAPSGPLHF. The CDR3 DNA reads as TGCGCCAGCAGCCCCTTGGGGGCGGCGCCGTCAGGGCCCCTCCACTTT.

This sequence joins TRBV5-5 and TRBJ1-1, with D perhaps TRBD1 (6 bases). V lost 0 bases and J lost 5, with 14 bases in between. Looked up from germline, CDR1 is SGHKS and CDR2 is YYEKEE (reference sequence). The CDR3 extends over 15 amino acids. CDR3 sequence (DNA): TGTGCCAGCAGCTTGGCTGGGGGCGGATGGACTGAAGCTTTCTTT. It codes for CASSLAGGGWTEAFF.

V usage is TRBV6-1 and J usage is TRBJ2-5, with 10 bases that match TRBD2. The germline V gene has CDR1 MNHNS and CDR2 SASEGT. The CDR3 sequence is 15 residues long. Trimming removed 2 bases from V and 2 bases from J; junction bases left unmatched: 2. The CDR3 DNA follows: TGTGCCAGCAGTGAAACTAGCGGGGAGCAAGAGACCCAGTACTTC. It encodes CASSETSGEQETQYF.

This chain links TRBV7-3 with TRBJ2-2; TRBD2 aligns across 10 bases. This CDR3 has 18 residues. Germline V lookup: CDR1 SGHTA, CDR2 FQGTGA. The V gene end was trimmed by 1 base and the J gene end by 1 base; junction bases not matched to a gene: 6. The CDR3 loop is CASSLKASGSMNTGELFF. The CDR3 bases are TGTGCCAGCAGCTTAAAAGCTAGCGGGAGTATGAACACCGGGGAGCTGTTTTTT.